These 27 T cell receptor beta chains were all obtained from the same sample, sequenced in a study of blood T cell repertoires in COVID-19. Clones were read by immunoSEQ multiplex PCR, and TCRdb kept only the in-frame ones, dropping some. The top ten clones hold approximately 9.9% of a sample with around 200,000 clones, about 86% of them seen once. The sample comprised peripheral blood. The origin of the receptors is a woman aged 55-69 years with COVID-19, enrolled during active disease.

The CDR3 reads CASSWTGGLGTEAFF. The CDR3 region has the DNA TGTGCCAGCAGTTGGACAGGGGGCCTCGGCACTGAAGCTTTCTTT. The chain combines TRBV6-2 or TRBV6-3 with TRBJ1-1, with TRBD1 matching 11 bases. Losses at the gene ends were 4 bases for V and 4 bases for J; bases not matched to a gene: 5. Germline V lookup: CDR1 MNHEY, CDR2 SVGEGT. The CDR3 length is 15 residues.

This rearrangement joins TRBV25-1 to TRBJ1-2; D perhaps matches TRBD1 (6 bases). V was cut by 5 bases and J by 4 bases, with 11 bases left in between. The CDR3 contains 13 residues. The germline V gene encodes CDR1 MGHDK and CDR2 SYGVNS. The CDR3 protein is CASSSPQGYGYTF. The CDR3 DNA reads TGTGCCAGCAGTTCGCCACAGGGCTATGGCTACACCTTC.

The rearrangement links TRBV5-5 to TRBJ2-1; 11 nucleotides line up with TRBD2. CDR1 SGHKS and CDR2 YYEKEE come from the germline V gene (reference sequence). Trimming removed 0 bases from V and 4 bases from J; junction bases left unmatched: 9. The CDR3 contains 18 residues. CDR3 DNA sequence: TGTGCCAGCAGCTTGGCCGTAGCGGGAGGGCCATTGTACAATGAGCAGTTCTTC. Protein: CASSLAVAGGPLYNEQFF.

In its sample, this clone was seen once. The chain couples TRBV20-1 to TRBJ2-3; 8 positions match TRBD2. The CDR3 sequence is 17 residues long. The germline CDR1 and CDR2 sequences are DFQATT and SNEGSKA (reference sequence). Trimming cost V 3 bases and J 0 bases; bases outside gene matches: 11. Here the CDR3 reads CSASTLPSGLSTDTQYF. CDR3 DNA sequence: TGCAGTGCTAGTACCCTACCTAGCGGGCTGAGCACAGATACGCAGTATTTT.

CDR3 in DNA: TGTGCCAGCAGTTCTCCCGGGACTAGCAGGACAGATACGCAGTATTTT. Translated, it gives CASSSPGTSRTDTQYF. The chain combines TRBV27 with TRBJ2-3; 9 bases fit TRBD2. The junction had 8 bases not matched to a gene; V was cut back by 4 bases and J by 3 bases. CDR1 and CDR2 from the germline V gene are MNHEY and SMNVEV (reference sequence). The CDR3 has 16 residues.

This clone was seen once. The rearrangement joins TRBV29-1 to TRBJ2-1; the match to TRBD2 covers 9 bases. Unmatched junction bases numbered 9, after V lost 8 bases and J lost 4 bases. This CDR3 comprises 14 residues. The germline CDR1 and CDR2 sequences are SQVTM and ANQGSEA. CDR3 sequence (DNA): TGCAGCTCTGATGGGCTAGCGGGATACAATGAGCAGTTCTTC. Residues: CSSDGLAGYNEQFF.

This clone appeared once. The chain joins TRBV6-5 to TRBJ1-1; 7 nucleotides align to TRBD1. The germline gives CDR1 MNHEY, CDR2 SVGAGI. This CDR3 has 13 residues. V was clipped by 6 bases and J by 7 bases; unmatched bases: 8. The CDR3 loop reads CASRIRQGGEAFF. DNA of the CDR3: TGTGCCAGCAGGATAAGACAGGGCGGTGAAGCTTTCTTT.

V and J are TRBV6-2 or TRBV6-3 and TRBJ2-1, with a tentative D call TRBD2 (6 bases). In germline, CDR1 is MNHEY, CDR2 SVGEGT. The ends were cut back, 1 base at V and 9 bases at J, with 10 bases in the middle. The CDR3 is made up of 13 amino acids. CDR3 amino acids: CASSYLGLFEQFF. In nucleotides, the CDR3 is TGTGCCAGCAGTTACTTAGGACTATTTGAGCAGTTCTTC.

The J gene is TRBJ1-1, the V gene TRBV6-4; weak D call: TRBD1 (6 bases). V shed 5 bases and J shed 6 bases, with 19 bases lying between them. The V gene's germline CDR1 is MRHNA and CDR2 SNTAGT. The CDR3 covers 15 residues. The CDR3 loop reads CASSPTPGTLSEAFF. For the CDR3, the DNA is TGTGCCAGCAGTCCCACTCCCGGGACACTTTCTGAAGCTTTCTTT.

This sequence joins TRBV6-6 and TRBJ1-2; 11 bases match TRBD1. Germline V gene sequence: CDR1 MNHNY, CDR2 SVGAGI (reference sequence). This CDR3 has 13 residues. Unmatched junction bases numbered 4, after V lost 6 bases and J lost 7 bases. CDR3 amino acids: CASSTGQGAGYTF. CDR3 nucleotides: TGTGCCAGCAGCACAGGACAGGGGGCTGGCTACACCTTC.

J is TRBJ1-2 and V is TRBV12-3 or TRBV12-4, with a weak D call TRBD1 (5 bases). Trimming left V 3 bases short and J 6 bases short, with 5 bases between. The CDR3 has 11 amino acids. The CDR3 DNA follows: TGTGCCAGCAGTTTCAGGGATGGCTACACCTTC. It translates to CASSFRDGYTF.

The CDR3 DNA reads as TGTGCCATCGAGGCGGGAGGAGACACCGGGGAGCTGTTTTTT. It translates to CAIEAGGDTGELFF. This chain links TRBV10-3 with TRBJ2-2; 8 bases are a match to TRBD2. The V gene's germline CDR1 is ENHRY and CDR2 SYGVKD. After removal of 8 bases from V and 3 bases from J, the junction contained 5 bases not matched to a gene. The CDR3 runs to 14 residues.

This clone was detected only once. The chain is built from TRBV4-1 and TRBJ1-1; no clear D. CDR3 length: 15 amino acids. Per germline, CDR1 MGHRA and CDR2 YSYEKL. V was trimmed by 1 base and J by 0 bases, leaving 9 bases between them. CDR3 nucleotides: TGCGCCAGCAGCCAAGTGGTAGATATGAACACTGAAGCTTTCTTT. Residues: CASSQVVDMNTEAFF.

This clone was seen a single time. This chain connects TRBV9 to TRBJ1-2; a weak D match, TRBD1 (6 bases). Per germline, CDR1 SGDLS and CDR2 YYNGEE. Trimming left V 4 bases short and J 1 base short, with 14 bases between. This CDR3 comprises 15 residues. The DNA for the CDR3 is TGTGCCAGCAGCACCCGACAGGAATTTAACTATGGCTACACCTTC. This codes for CASSTRQEFNYGYTF.

This sequence joins TRBV6-2 or TRBV6-3 and TRBJ2-1; tentative D call: TRBD2 (6 bases). The CDR3 is 14 residues long. Germline V gives CDR1 MNHEY, CDR2 SVGEGT. The V end was cut by 0 bases, the J end by 3 bases, with 6 bases between. The CDR3 nucleotides read TGTGCCAGCAGTTACTCGACTAGCTACAATGAGCAGTTCTTC. Protein sequence: CASSYSTSYNEQFF.

The V gene is TRBV13, the J gene TRBJ2-1; 12 positions match TRBD2. The CDR3 contains 18 residues. V was pared by 4 bases and J by 8 bases, with 15 bases of the junction left unmatched. Germline assignment: CDR1 PRHDT and CDR2 FYEKMQ (reference sequence). CDR3 in DNA: TGTGCCAGCAGCTCCCATCGGACTAGCGGGACGTGGGGAGATGAGCAGTTCTTC. Protein product: CASSSHRTSGTWGDEQFF.

This rearrangement joins TRBV9 to TRBJ2-7, with a weak D call TRBD1 (6 bases). Trimming shortened V by 0 bases and J by 6 bases, and 16 bases separated the two germline ends. CDR1 is SGDLS and CDR2 is YYNGEE in the germline V gene. CDR3 length: 15 amino acids. The CDR3 here is CASSVGENREREQYF. The CDR3 DNA sequence: TGTGCCAGCAGCGTAGGAGAGAACAGGGAACGCGAGCAGTACTTC.

CDR3 coding DNA: TGTGCCAGCAGCCATACTTCCGGGGCGGGAGAAAAACTGTTTTTT. Its translation is CASSHTSGAGEKLFF. The chain recombines TRBV14 with TRBJ1-4; tentative D call: TRBD1 (5 bases). Deletions cut 3 bases from V and 8 bases from J, with 16 bases between. The CDR3 consists of 15 residues. Germline V gives CDR1 SGHDN, CDR2 FVKESK.

The chain couples TRBV12-5 to TRBJ1-4; 8 nucleotides agree with TRBD1. Trimming removed 6 bases from V and 8 bases from J; junction bases left unmatched: 8. The CDR3 is made up of 14 amino acids. CDR1 is LGHNT and CDR2 is FRNRAP in the germline V gene. CDR3 region: CASGRGQVNEKLFF. CDR3 nucleotides: TGTGCTAGTGGGCGGGGACAGGTTAACGAAAAACTGTTTTTT.

The rearrangement links TRBV10-3 to TRBJ2-7, with 7 bases matching TRBD2. The CDR3 totals 13 residues. Germline trimming cut 8 bases from V and 3 bases from J; bases unmatched to any gene: 7. Germline V CDR1 and CDR2: ENHRY, SYGVKD. This CDR3 is CAIGSASGYEQYF. The CDR3 bases are TGTGCCATCGGTTCGGCTAGCGGCTACGAGCAGTACTTC.

The chain carries TRBV7-9 and TRBJ2-2, with D hard to call. This CDR3 spans 13 amino acids. CDR1 is SEHNR, CDR2 FQNEAQ, per germline (reference sequence). V was pared by 5 bases and J by 3 bases, with 7 bases between. The CDR3, as DNA: TGTGCCAGCAGCCTACTCGACACCGGGGAGCTGTTTTTT. This gives the protein CASSLLDTGELFF.

The genes are TRBV12-3 or TRBV12-4 and TRBJ2-7; a possible D gene is TRBD2 (5 bases). Deletions cut 6 bases from V and 7 bases from J, with 10 bases between. The CDR3 spans 11 residues. This CDR3 is CASSRRGEQYF. For the CDR3, the DNA is TGTGCCAGCAGCCGCCGGGGTGAGCAGTACTTC.

The CDR3 DNA is TGTGCCAGCAGCGCCTCCGGGGACACCACAGATACGCAGTATTTT. Protein product: CASSASGDTTDTQYF. The V call is TRBV9, the J call TRBJ2-3, with a tentative D call TRBD1 (6 bases). This CDR3 comprises 15 residues. The V and J ends lost 3 bases and 2 bases respectively, with 13 bases between them. The V gene's germline CDR1 is SGDLS and CDR2 YYNGEE.

The chain combines TRBV29-1 with TRBJ1-2, with D perhaps matching TRBD1 (5 bases). Trimming took off 1 base at V and 4 bases at J, with 13 bases between the two ends. CDR3 size: 14 residues. CDR1 and CDR2 from the germline V gene are SQVTM and ANQGSEA. The CDR3 coding sequence is TGCAGCGTTGAAGGGGGGACGGGAGGCTATGGCTACACCTTC. Amino acids: CSVEGGTGGYGYTF. Full variable domain (remainder filled in from reference TRBV29-1 and TRBJ1-2): SAVISQKPSRDICQRGTSLTIQCQVDSQVTMMFWYRQQPGQSLTLIATANQGSEATYESGFVIDKFPISRPNLTFSTLTVSNMSPEDSSIYLCSVEGGTGGYGYTFGSGTRLTVV.

In its sample, this clone was seen once. The chain couples TRBV30 to TRBJ1-2; a possible D gene is TRBD1 (6 bases). V lost 2 bases, J lost 7 bases, and 17 bases lay in between. This CDR3 has 14 amino acids. Germline assignment: CDR1 GTSNPN and CDR2 SVGIG (reference sequence). CDR3 loop: CAWSRFGRGGGYTF. The CDR3 nucleotides read TGTGCCTGGAGTCGGTTTGGCAGGGGCGGTGGCTACACCTTC.

This clone was seen only once. The chain links TRBV18 to TRBJ2-1; 9 bases align to TRBD1. The CDR3 loop spans 16 amino acids. Germline lookup yields CDR1 KGHSH and CDR2 LQKENI. J was trimmed by 7 bases and V by 2 bases; bases with no gene match: 9. This chain's CDR3 is CASSPGDRVDRNEQFF. Written as DNA, the CDR3 is TGTGCCAGCTCACCAGGGGACAGGGTCGACAGGAATGAGCAGTTCTTC.

The rearrangement joins TRBV28 to TRBJ1-2; D gene ambiguous. Germline CDR1 and CDR2: MDHEN and SYDVKM. This CDR3 spans 14 amino acids. The V gene lost 3 bases and the J gene lost 3 bases, with 11 bases spanning the gap. CDR3 sequence reads: CASSFLTYYYGYTF. CDR3 bases: TGTGCCAGCAGTTTTCTCACTTACTACTATGGCTACACCTTC.